This TCR beta chain was recorded in a study of metastatic and nonmetastatic thyroid tumors. Study background: Malignant and benign thyroid patients had repertoires compared in peripheral blood and tumor or nodule tissue. Study results and limitations: Across blood and tumor, TCR beta diversity in malignant thyroid tumors was reportedly significantly higher than in benign nodules.

This clone has only a few counts. Antigen unknown. TCRdb recomputed clones from the PCR reads via MiXCR. The sample has 49,000 or so clones; about 25% are singletons. Germline V gene lookup returns CDR1 MNHNS and CDR2 SASEGT. This CDR3 comprises 13 residues. Trimming took off 2 bases at V and 1 base at J, with 3 bases between the two ends. No patient had received any treatment before thyroid surgery. The chain employs TRBV6-1 and TRBJ1-3, with D uncertain. The TCR originated in a male donor with papillary thyroid cancer or a benign thyroid nodule (not recorded which). Some clones in this sample may be carry-over from other donors' samples. Sequenced material: blood. CDR3 DNA sequence: TGTGCCAGCAGTGAACAGTCTGGAAACACCATATATTTT. This encodes CASSEQSGNTIYF.